This T cell receptor (beta chain) was documented in a study of CD8+ T cells in alopecia areata. Whole-study context: For the treated group, dosing was oral tofacitinib at 5 to 10 mg twice daily. A 6-month off-drug phase came after tofacitinib, which had lasted 6 to 18 months.

Germline lookup yields CDR1 SGHRS and CDR2 YFSETQ. V was clipped by 0 bases and J by 4 bases, with 4 bases between them. This CDR3 is 12 amino acids long. Points on this clone: Its antigen remains unknown. At the DNA level, this CDR3 is encoded by other sequences in the same sample as well.

It was cDNA, reverse transcribed from extracted RNA, that served as the sequencing template. Sequenced by immunoSEQ multiplex PCR; TCRdb stores in-frame clones only, minus some. The sample lists approximately 66,000 clones, 55% to 75% occurring once. Notes on the study in general: Affected lesional scalp, above all in alopecia totalis/universalis, was more clonal than normal scalp.

The sample here was CD8+ T cells sorted from blood, taken at week 0. The TCR was taken from a human donor with alopecia areata. The chain uses TRBV5-1 and TRBJ1-2; D is unresolved. The CDR3 DNA follows: TGCGCCAGCAGCTTGGACAGCTATGGCTACACCTTC. Translated, it gives CASSLDSYGYTF.